This record concerns one TCR beta chain sequence. Its specificity is unknown. The primer mix had 60 Vbeta and 13 Jbeta primers. Clones were sequenced by immunoSEQ multiplex PCR, and TCRdb holds only the in-frame ones, with some missing. The repertoire holds 100,000 to 150,000 clones, roughly 63% seen once, with over 1.5% in the top ten. This specimen belongs to a study of cytomegalovirus exposure and HLA in healthy donors. On the study more broadly: Early release data held some 80 million unique TCRs from HLA-typed donors. Study results and limitations: Exclusion as indistinguishable affected some V segments, including TRBV6-2 and TRBV6-3. Researchers reported in a later analysis that a missense DCLRE1C variant was tied to TCR beta V- and J-gene trimming. Roughly even sequencing depth across donors was the assumption behind the presence/absence analyses.

Germline V gene lookup returns CDR1 SQVTM and CDR2 ANQGSEA. V dropped 0 bases and J dropped 4; count of bases not matched to a gene: 10. This CDR3 is 17 amino acids long. Sequenced sample: PBMCs. The V call is TRBV29-1, the J call TRBJ2-7; 12 nucleotides align to TRBD2. This TCR was sampled from a man aged 25 to 45 in good health and CMV-seropositive. The CDR3 here is CSVEDRPTSGRRYEQYF. DNA of the CDR3: TGCAGCGTTGAAGATCGGCCCACTAGCGGGAGGAGGTACGAGCAGTACTTC.